These 28 T cell receptor beta chains share one sample of origin, sequenced in a study of cytomegalovirus exposure and HLA in healthy donors. It was with 60 Vbeta and 13 Jbeta primers that the PCR ran. Assay: immunoSEQ multiplex PCR; the TCRdb copy retains only in-frame clones and omits some. The sample lists approximately 110,000 clones; roughly 73% were seen once. The sequenced sample was PBMCs. Receptor source: a woman aged 25-40 years in good health and CMV-seronegative.

The rearrangement joins TRBV29-1 to TRBJ2-7; D may be TRBD2 (6 bases). Germline assignment: CDR1 SQVTM and CDR2 ANQGSEA. Trimming left V 6 bases short and J 4 bases short, with 10 bases between. The CDR3 totals 11 residues. DNA of the CDR3: TGCAGCGTGGTTCGGGAGTACGAGCAGTACTTC. As protein: CSVVREYEQYF.

The chain recombines TRBV19 with TRBJ1-3; 10 bases are shared with TRBD1. CDR1 and CDR2 (germline): LNHDA, SQIVND (reference sequence). The CDR3 is 13 amino acids. V dropped 4 bases and J dropped 7; count of bases not matched to a gene: 1. The chain's CDR3 is CASSTGQGNTIYF. CDR3 coding DNA: TGTGCCAGTAGTACGGGACAGGGGAACACCATATATTTT. Complete variable domain (other parts from reference TRBV19 and TRBJ1-3): DGGITQSPKYLFRKEGQNVTLSCEQNLNHDAMYWYRQDPGQGLRLIYYSQIVNDFQKGDIAEGYSVSREKKESFPLTVTSAQKNPTAFYLCASSTGQGNTIYFGEGSWLTVV.

The chain has TRBV30 and TRBJ1-5, with D hard to call. The germline V gene encodes CDR1 GTSNPN and CDR2 SVGIG (reference sequence). Trimming stripped 5 bases from V and 0 bases from J, with 14 bases between. This CDR3 region has 15 residues. The CDR3 nucleotides are TGTGCCTGGGGTCAAGACAATTATAGCAATCAGCCCCAGCATTTT. This gives the protein CAWGQDNYSNQPQHF.

The sample holds one count of this clone. The chain employs TRBV5-1 and TRBJ2-1, with TRBD1 matching over 7 bases. V shed 2 bases and J 2 bases; nucleotides not matched to a gene: 1. Germline V CDR1 and CDR2: SGHRS, YFSETQ. There are 14 residues in the CDR3. The CDR3 protein is CASSLDRAYNEQFF. CDR3 in DNA: TGCGCCAGCAGCTTAGACAGGGCCTACAATGAGCAGTTCTTC.

The chain couples TRBV6-1 to TRBJ1-1, with D uncertain. CDR3 length: 14 residues. Germline CDR1 MNHNS, CDR2 SASEGT. The ends were cut back, 4 bases at V and 1 base at J, with 10 bases in the middle. As DNA, the CDR3 is TGTGCCAGCAGTGCGGCGCAGGCGAACACTGAAGCTTTCTTT. Translation: CASSAAQANTEAFF.

The chain is built from TRBV27 and TRBJ2-3; no firm D call. CDR3 size: 11 residues. Germline CDR1 is MNHEY and CDR2 is SMNVEV (reference sequence). V was trimmed by 6 bases and J by 8 bases, leaving 9 bases between them. The CDR3, as DNA: TGTGCCAGCAGGGGTTGGAGTACGCAGTATTTT. It is translated as CASRGWSTQYF.

This chain uses TRBV30 with TRBJ2-7, with 9 positions matching TRBD1. The V gene's germline CDR1 is GTSNPN and CDR2 SVGIG (reference sequence). CDR3 length: 14 residues. V dropped 3 bases and J dropped 6; count of bases not matched to a gene: 9. The CDR3 here is CAWSAGQGYAEQYF. DNA of the CDR3: TGTGCCTGGAGCGCAGGACAGGGGTACGCCGAGCAGTACTTC.

The chain is built from TRBV14 and TRBJ2-3, with a tentative D call TRBD2 (5 bases). This CDR3 spans 16 amino acids. Trimming shortened V by 1 base and J by 0 bases, and 11 bases separated the two germline ends. The germline V gene encodes CDR1 SGHDN and CDR2 FVKESK. The CDR3 loop is CASSQGASRSTDTQYF. CDR3 nucleotides: TGTGCCAGCAGCCAAGGGGCTAGCAGGAGCACAGATACGCAGTATTTT.

The J gene is TRBJ2-5, the V gene TRBV18, with D tentatively TRBD1 (5 bases). CDR1 KGHSH and CDR2 LQKENI come from the germline V gene. CDR3 length: 13 amino acids. V lost 2 bases and J lost 5, with 9 bases in between. The CDR3 nucleotides read TGTGCCAGCTCACCAGTAGGGGATGAGACCCAGTACTTC. It specifies CASSPVGDETQYF.

The DNA of the CDR3 is TGCGCCAGCAGCTTGACGGGGAGTGCCTACGAGCAGTACTTC. Its protein is CASSLTGSAYEQYF. The chain is built from TRBV5-1 and TRBJ2-7, with D possibly TRBD2 on 5 matching bases. This CDR3 is 14 amino acids long. The V gene's germline CDR1 is SGHRS and CDR2 YFSETQ. V was cut by 1 base and J by 2 bases, with 10 bases left in between.

This rearrangement joins TRBV30 to TRBJ1-1; 10 bases map to TRBD1. The CDR3 extends over 14 amino acids. CDR1 is GTSNPN, CDR2 SVGIG, per germline (reference sequence). V lost 5 bases and J lost 6; bases outside the gene matches: 9. CDR3 sequence (DNA): TGTGCCTGGGTCGTAGGGACAGGGGCCTCTGAAGCTTTCTTT. Residues: CAWVVGTGASEAFF.

J is TRBJ2-1 and V is TRBV19; weak D call: TRBD2 (6 bases). The CDR3 is made up of 16 amino acids. V shed 5 bases and J shed 3 bases, with 17 bases lying between them. Germline V gene data show CDR1 as LNHDA and CDR2 as SQIVND (reference sequence). Here the CDR3 reads CASSGIWRDYYNEQFF. The CDR3, as DNA: TGTGCCAGTAGTGGAATCTGGCGGGATTACTACAATGAGCAGTTCTTC.

V and J are TRBV9 and TRBJ1-5, with D perhaps TRBD1 (5 bases). Germline loops: CDR1 SGDLS, CDR2 YYNGEE. The CDR3 spans 15 residues. V dropped 7 bases and J dropped 0 bases, with 14 bases sitting between them. CDR3 DNA: TGTGCCAGCGCCCCGGGGGGAGGTAGCAATCAGCCCCAGCATTTT. Translating gives CASAPGGGSNQPQHF.

The gene calls are TRBV7-3 and TRBJ1-1; D is uncertain. Germline lookup yields CDR1 SGHTA and CDR2 FQGTGA. The germline V and J ends were trimmed by 5 bases and 8 bases, with 15 bases remaining between them. The CDR3 has 13 residues. This CDR3 is CASSPRRTGEAFF. CDR3 DNA: TGTGCCAGCAGCCCTCGGAGGACCGGAGAAGCTTTCTTT. The full variable domain, with the rest looked up from reference TRBV7-3 and TRBJ1-1, is GAGVSQTPSNKVTEKGKYVELRCDPISGHTALYWYRQSLGQGPEFLIYFQGTGAADDSGLPNDRFFAVRPEGSVSTLKIQRTERGDSAVYLCASSPRRTGEAFFGQGTRLTVV.

This chain links TRBV6-6 with TRBJ2-3, with D possibly being TRBD2 (5 bases). Trimming pared 7 bases from V and 2 bases from J, leaving 16 bases between. The germline CDR1 and CDR2 sequences are MNHNY and SVGAGI (reference sequence). The CDR3 sequence is 15 residues long. The CDR3 bases are TGTGCCAGCACCCCCCGAGGGAGTTACACAGATACGCAGTATTTT. Translation gives CASTPRGSYTDTQYF.

This rearrangement joins TRBV6-6 to TRBJ1-2, with a tentative D call TRBD1 (6 bases). V was trimmed by 0 bases and J by 6 bases, leaving 11 bases between them. The CDR3 consists of 14 residues. The germline V gene encodes CDR1 MNHNY and CDR2 SVGAGI (reference sequence). CDR3 sequence reads: CASSYSYRVDGYTF. As DNA, the CDR3 is TGTGCCAGCAGTTACTCGTACAGGGTGGATGGCTACACCTTC.

The V call is TRBV2, the J call TRBJ2-5; TRBD2 matches 7 bases. The last part of the DNA fits TRBJ2-7 better; the J call may be wrong. Germline assignment: CDR1 SNHLY and CDR2 FYNNEI. This CDR3 contains 14 residues. CDR3 loop: CATAASGRSYEQYF. The CDR3 DNA is TGTGCCACAGCAGCTAGCGGTCGTTCCTACGAGCAGTACTTC.

This clone was counted between two and nine times. In DNA form, the CDR3 reads TGTGCCAGCAGTGAAATGGGGAGGAACACTGAAGCTTTCTTT. It codes for CASSEMGRNTEAFF. V and J are TRBV2 and TRBJ1-1; no definite D call. The germline V and J ends were trimmed by 2 bases and 1 base, with 8 bases remaining between them. This CDR3 is 14 amino acids long. The germline gives CDR1 SNHLY, CDR2 FYNNEI.

V gene TRBV7-2 combines with J gene TRBJ1-1; D uncertain. Germline V gene lookup returns CDR1 SGHTA and CDR2 FQGNSA. This CDR3 is 14 amino acids long. The germline V and J ends were trimmed by 7 bases and 3 bases, with 15 bases remaining between them. The CDR3 reads CASTSQVPDTEAFF. CDR3 coding DNA: TGTGCCAGCACCAGCCAGGTCCCCGACACTGAAGCTTTCTTT. Complete variable domain (other parts from reference TRBV7-2 and TRBJ1-1): GAGVSQSPSNKVTEKGKDVELRCDPISGHTALYWYRQSLGQGLEFLIYFQGNSAPDKSGLPSDRFSAERTGGSVSTLTIQRTQQEDSAVYLCASTSQVPDTEAFFGQGTRLTVV.

In its sample, this clone was seen a few times. The chain is built from TRBV4-1 and TRBJ1-5; unclear D gene. Germline CDR1 is MGHRA and CDR2 is YSYEKL. The V gene lost 0 bases and the J gene lost 6 bases, with 6 bases spanning the gap. The CDR3 has 13 residues. CDR3 in amino acids: CASSQDPGQPQHF. DNA of the CDR3: TGCGCCAGCAGCCAAGACCCCGGTCAGCCCCAGCATTTT.

The chain employs TRBV30 and TRBJ1-5; D unclear. Germline CDR1 reads GTSNPN; CDR2 reads SVGIG (reference sequence). Trimming removed 2 bases from V and 0 bases from J, with 5 bases in between. The CDR3 is 13 residues long. The CDR3 here is CAWSQDSNQPQHF. In DNA form, the CDR3 reads TGTGCCTGGAGTCAGGATAGCAATCAGCCCCAGCATTTT.

This chain links TRBV7-9 with TRBJ1-3; unclear D gene. The CDR3 contains 14 residues. The germline V gene encodes CDR1 SEHNR and CDR2 FQNEAQ (reference sequence). Trimming took off 2 bases at V and 0 bases at J, with 5 bases between the two ends. CDR3 residues: CASSLFLSGNTIYF. As DNA, the CDR3 is TGTGCCAGCAGCTTATTCCTCTCTGGAAACACCATATATTTT.

The rearrangement links TRBV30 to TRBJ1-2; 8 positions match TRBD1. Trimming cost V 3 bases and J 1 base; bases outside gene matches: 4. CDR1 and CDR2 from the germline V gene are GTSNPN and SVGIG (reference sequence). The CDR3 covers 14 residues. The CDR3 sequence is CAWRTGAGNYGYTF. CDR3 DNA: TGTGCCTGGAGGACAGGGGCGGGTAACTATGGCTACACCTTC.

This chain links TRBV27 with TRBJ1-6; no clear D. The CDR3 extends over 16 amino acids. Trimming removed 3 bases at V and 8 bases at J, with 17 bases between. From germline, CDR1 is MNHEY and CDR2 SMNVEV (reference sequence). In DNA form, the CDR3 reads TGTGCCAGCAGTTTGCTTAGGACTACTCAGGATTCACCCCTCCACTTT. Protein product: CASSLLRTTQDSPLHF.

V gene TRBV2 combines with J gene TRBJ1-5, with TRBD1 matching over 8 bases. The CDR3 covers 14 residues. Germline V gives CDR1 SNHLY, CDR2 FYNNEI. The V segment lost 6 bases and the J segment 3 bases; nucleotides outside the gene matches: 4. This CDR3 reads CASSRTGYNQPQHF. As DNA, the CDR3 is TGTGCCAGCAGCCGGACAGGGTACAATCAGCCCCAGCATTTT.

The sample holds a few counts of this clone. This sequence joins TRBV19 and TRBJ1-1; D is undetermined. The CDR3 has 11 amino acids. The germline CDR1 and CDR2 sequences are LNHDA and SQIVND (reference sequence). V dropped 8 bases and J dropped 3 bases, with 7 bases sitting between them. CDR3 region: CASDSDTEAFF. The CDR3 bases are TGTGCCAGTGACTCAGACACTGAAGCTTTCTTT.

On this clone itself: The sample carries other DNA sequences with the same CDR3. V is TRBV30 and J is TRBJ1-1, with D possibly matching TRBD1 (5 bases). In germline, CDR1 is GTSNPN, CDR2 SVGIG (reference sequence). The CDR3 extends over 12 amino acids. V lost 4 bases, J lost 10 bases, and 16 bases lay in between. The CDR3 loop reads CAWTNGGERAFF. The CDR3 bases are TGTGCCTGGACCAACGGAGGGGAACGAGCTTTCTTT.

The sample holds a few counts of this clone. The chain uses TRBV7-9 and TRBJ2-5; possible D gene TRBD2, 6 bases. This CDR3 comprises 17 residues. Looked up from germline, CDR1 is SEHNR and CDR2 is FQNEAQ (reference sequence). V lost 6 bases and J 2 bases, leaving 22 bases between the germline ends. The CDR3 loop reads CASSSGQGGVRQETQYF. As DNA, the CDR3 is TGTGCCAGCAGTTCAGGCCAGGGAGGAGTAAGGCAAGAGACCCAGTACTTC.